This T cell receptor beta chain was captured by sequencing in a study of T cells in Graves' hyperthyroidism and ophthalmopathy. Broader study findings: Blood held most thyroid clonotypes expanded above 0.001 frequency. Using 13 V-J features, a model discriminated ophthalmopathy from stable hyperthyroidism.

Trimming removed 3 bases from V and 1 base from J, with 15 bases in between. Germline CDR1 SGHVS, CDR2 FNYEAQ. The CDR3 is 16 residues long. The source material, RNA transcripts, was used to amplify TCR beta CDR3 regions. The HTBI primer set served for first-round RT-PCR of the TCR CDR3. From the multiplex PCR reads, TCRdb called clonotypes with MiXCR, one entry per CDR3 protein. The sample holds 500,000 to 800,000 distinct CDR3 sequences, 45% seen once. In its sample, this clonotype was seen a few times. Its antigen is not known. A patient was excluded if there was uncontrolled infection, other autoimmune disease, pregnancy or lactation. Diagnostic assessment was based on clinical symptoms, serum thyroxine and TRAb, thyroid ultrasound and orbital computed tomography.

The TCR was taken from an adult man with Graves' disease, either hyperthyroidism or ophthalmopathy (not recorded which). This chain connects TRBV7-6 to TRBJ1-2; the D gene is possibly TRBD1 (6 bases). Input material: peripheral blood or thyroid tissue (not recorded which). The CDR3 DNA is TGTGCCAGCAGCTTGCTCGGACAGACAAGTAACTATGGCTACACCTTC. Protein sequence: CASSLLGQTSNYGYTF.